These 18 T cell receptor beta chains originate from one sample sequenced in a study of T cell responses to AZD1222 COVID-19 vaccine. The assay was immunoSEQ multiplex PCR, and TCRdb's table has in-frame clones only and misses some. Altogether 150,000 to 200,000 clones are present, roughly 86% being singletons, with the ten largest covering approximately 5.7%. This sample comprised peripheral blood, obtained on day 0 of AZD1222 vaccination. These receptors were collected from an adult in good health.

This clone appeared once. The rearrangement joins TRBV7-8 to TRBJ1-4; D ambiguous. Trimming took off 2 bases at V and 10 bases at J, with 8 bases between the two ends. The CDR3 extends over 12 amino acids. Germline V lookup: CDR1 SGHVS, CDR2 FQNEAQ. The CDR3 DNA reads TGTGCCAGCAGCTTAACAGCAGGAAAACTGTTTTTT. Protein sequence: CASSLTAGKLFF.

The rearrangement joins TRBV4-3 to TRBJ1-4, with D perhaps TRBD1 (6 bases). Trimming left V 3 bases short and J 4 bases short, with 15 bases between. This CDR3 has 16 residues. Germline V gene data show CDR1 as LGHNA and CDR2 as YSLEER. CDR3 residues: CASSHLTGIDNEKLFF. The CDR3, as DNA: TGCGCCAGCAGCCACCTTACAGGGATCGATAATGAAAAACTGTTTTTT.

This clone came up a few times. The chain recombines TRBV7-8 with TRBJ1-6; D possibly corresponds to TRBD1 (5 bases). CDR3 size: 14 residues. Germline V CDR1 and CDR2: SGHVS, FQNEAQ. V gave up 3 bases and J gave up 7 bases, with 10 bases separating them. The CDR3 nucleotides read TGTGCCAGCAGCTTGGGAGACAGAAATTCACCCCTCCACTTT. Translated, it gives CASSLGDRNSPLHF.

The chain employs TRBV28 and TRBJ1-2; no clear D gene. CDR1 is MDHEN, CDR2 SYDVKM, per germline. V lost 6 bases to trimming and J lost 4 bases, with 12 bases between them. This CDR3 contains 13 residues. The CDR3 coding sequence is TGTGCCAGCAGCCCGGGCCCTTCCTATGGCTACACCTTC. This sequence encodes CASSPGPSYGYTF.

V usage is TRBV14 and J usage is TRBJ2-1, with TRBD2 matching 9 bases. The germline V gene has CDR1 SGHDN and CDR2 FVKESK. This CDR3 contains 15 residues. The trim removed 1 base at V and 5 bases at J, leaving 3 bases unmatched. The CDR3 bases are TGTGCCAGCAGCCAAGTGACTAGCGGAAACAATGAGCAGTTCTTC. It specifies CASSQVTSGNNEQFF. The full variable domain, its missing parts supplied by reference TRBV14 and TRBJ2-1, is EAGVTQFPSHSVIEKGQTVTLRCDPISGHDNLYWYRRVMGKEIKFLLHFVKESKQDESGMPNNRFLAERTGGTYSTLKVQPAELEDSGVYFCASSQVTSGNNEQFFGPGTRLTVL.

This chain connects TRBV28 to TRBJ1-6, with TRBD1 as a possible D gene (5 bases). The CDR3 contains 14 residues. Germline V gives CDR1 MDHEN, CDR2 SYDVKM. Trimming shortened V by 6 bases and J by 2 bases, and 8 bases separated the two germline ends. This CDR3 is CASRGAAYNSPLHF. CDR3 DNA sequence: TGTGCCAGCAGAGGGGCGGCCTATAATTCACCCCTCCACTTT.

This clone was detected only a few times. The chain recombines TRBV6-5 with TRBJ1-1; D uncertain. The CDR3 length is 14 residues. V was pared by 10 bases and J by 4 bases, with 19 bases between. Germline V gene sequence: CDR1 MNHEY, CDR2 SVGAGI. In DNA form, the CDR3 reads TGTGCCACCGATCCTACGTGGGAGAGCACTGAAGCTTTCTTT. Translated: CATDPTWESTEAFF.

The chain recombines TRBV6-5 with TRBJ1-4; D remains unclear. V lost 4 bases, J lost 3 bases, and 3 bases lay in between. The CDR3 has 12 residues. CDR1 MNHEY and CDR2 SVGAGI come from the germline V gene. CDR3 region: CASSLANEKLFF. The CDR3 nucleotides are TGTGCCAGCAGTTTAGCTAATGAAAAACTGTTTTTT.

The CDR3 here is CASSFAVSYNSPLHF. The DNA of the CDR3 is TGTGCCAGCAGTTTCGCCGTCTCCTATAATTCACCCCTCCACTTT. The rearrangement links TRBV27 to TRBJ1-6; D is undetermined. This CDR3 contains 15 residues. Deletions cut 3 bases from V and 0 bases from J, with 6 bases between. The germline CDR1 and CDR2 sequences are MNHEY and SMNVEV (reference sequence).

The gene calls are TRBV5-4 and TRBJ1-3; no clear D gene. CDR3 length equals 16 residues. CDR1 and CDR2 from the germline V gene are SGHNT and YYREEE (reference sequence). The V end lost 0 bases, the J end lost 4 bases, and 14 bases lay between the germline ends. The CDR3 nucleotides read TGTGCCAGCAGCTTGGGAGGGTGGGGTTACGGAAACACCATATATTTT. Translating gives CASSLGGWGYGNTIYF.

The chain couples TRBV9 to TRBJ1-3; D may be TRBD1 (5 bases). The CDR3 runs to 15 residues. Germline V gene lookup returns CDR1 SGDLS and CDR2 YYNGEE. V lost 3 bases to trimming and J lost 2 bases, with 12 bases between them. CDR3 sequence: CASSDGTAAGNTIYF. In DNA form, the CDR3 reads TGTGCCAGCAGCGACGGGACGGCAGCTGGAAACACCATATATTTT.

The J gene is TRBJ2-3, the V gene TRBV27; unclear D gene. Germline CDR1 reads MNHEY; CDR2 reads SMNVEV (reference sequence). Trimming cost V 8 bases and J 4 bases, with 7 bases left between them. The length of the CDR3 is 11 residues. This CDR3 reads CASSRSDTQYF. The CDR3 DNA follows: TGTGCCAGCTCAAGATCAGATACGCAGTATTTT.

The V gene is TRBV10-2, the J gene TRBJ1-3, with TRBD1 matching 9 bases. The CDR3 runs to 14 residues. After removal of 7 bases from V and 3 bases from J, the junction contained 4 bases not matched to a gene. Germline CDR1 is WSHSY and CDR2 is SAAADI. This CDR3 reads CASIQGAYGNTIYF. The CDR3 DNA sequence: TGCGCCAGCATACAGGGGGCATATGGAAACACCATATATTTT.

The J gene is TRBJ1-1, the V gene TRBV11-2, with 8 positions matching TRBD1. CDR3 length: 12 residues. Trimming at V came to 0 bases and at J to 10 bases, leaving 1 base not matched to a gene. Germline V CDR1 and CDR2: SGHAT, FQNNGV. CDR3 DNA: TGTGCCAGCAGCTTAGAGGACAGGGTAGCTTTCTTT. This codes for CASSLEDRVAFF.

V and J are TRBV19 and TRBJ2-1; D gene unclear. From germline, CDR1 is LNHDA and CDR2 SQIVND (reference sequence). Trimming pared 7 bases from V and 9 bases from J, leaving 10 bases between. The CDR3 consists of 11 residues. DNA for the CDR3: TGTGCCAGTACCAGTGGGGTTGAGCAGTTCTTC. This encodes CASTSGVEQFF.

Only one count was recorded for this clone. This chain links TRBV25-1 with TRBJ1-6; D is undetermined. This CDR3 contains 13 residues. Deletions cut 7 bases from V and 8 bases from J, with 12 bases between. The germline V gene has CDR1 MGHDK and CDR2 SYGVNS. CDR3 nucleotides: TGTGCCAGCAACGGGGTAGGAGATTCACCCCTCCACTTT. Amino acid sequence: CASNGVGDSPLHF.

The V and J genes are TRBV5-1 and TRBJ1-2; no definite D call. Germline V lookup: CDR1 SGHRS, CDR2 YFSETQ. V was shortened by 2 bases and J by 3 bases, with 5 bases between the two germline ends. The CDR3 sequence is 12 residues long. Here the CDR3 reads CASSFGDYGYTF. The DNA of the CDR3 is TGCGCCAGCAGCTTTGGAGACTATGGCTACACCTTC.

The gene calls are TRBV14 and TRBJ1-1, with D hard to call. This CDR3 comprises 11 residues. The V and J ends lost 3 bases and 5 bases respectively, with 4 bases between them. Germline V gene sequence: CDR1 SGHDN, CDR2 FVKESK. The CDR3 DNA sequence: TGTGCCAGCAGCCACCTTACTGAAGCTTTCTTT. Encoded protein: CASSHLTEAFF.